This TCR beta chain is drawn from a study of T cells in Graves' hyperthyroidism and ophthalmopathy. This clonotype has ten or more counts. As yet, its antigen is unknown. Amplified regions were TCR beta CDR3 sequences from RNA transcripts. The HTBI set primed first-round TCR CDR3 RT-PCR. TCRdb recomputed calls from the multiplex PCR reads with MiXCR, one row per CDR3 protein. The profile shows roughly 240,000 distinct CDR3 sequences, around 17% of them singletons. Ophthalmopathy cases scored 3 or more on the Clinical Activity Score and 4 or more on NOSPECS grade, with duration below 3 months. Diagnosis relied on clinical symptoms, serum thyroxine and TRAb, thyroid ultrasound and orbital computed tomography. Cells are PBMCs isolated from roughly 9.2 ml of fresh blood. CDR3 length: 15 amino acids. Germline trimming cut 6 bases from V and 5 bases from J; bases unmatched to any gene: 11. CDR1 SNHLY and CDR2 FYNNEI come from the germline V gene.

Study-wide findings and caveats: Most thyroid clonotypes expanded above 0.001 were also detected in blood.

The chain joins TRBV2 to TRBJ2-5; 8 bases fit TRBD1. The receptor's source is a woman aged 18-30 years with Graves' ophthalmopathy. The sequenced material came from blood. The CDR3 sequence: CASRPTGVSPETQYF. DNA of the CDR3: TGTGCCAGCAGGCCGACAGGGGTTTCCCCTGAGACCCAGTACTTC.